Below are 15 T cell receptor beta chains sequenced from a single sample in a study of shared clonotypes between healthy human individuals. The repertoire was sequenced with immunoSEQ multiplex PCR; TCRdb's copy has only in-frame clones and lacks some. The sample has about 1.5 million clones, roughly 95% seen once. The sample was naive CD4+ T cells sorted from blood. The subset was: CD45RA+ positively selected. These receptors all stem from a man aged 25-45 years in good health.

This chain joins TRBV14 and TRBJ2-7; D remains ambiguous. The CDR3 runs to 11 residues. V was trimmed by 4 bases and J by 6 bases, leaving 7 bases between them. Germline CDR1 reads SGHDN; CDR2 reads FVKESK. The CDR3 nucleotides read TGTGCCAGCAGCCGCGTGGGCGAGCAGTACTTC. Its translation is CASSRVGEQYF.

The genes are TRBV5-4 and TRBJ1-1, with TRBD1 identical over 9 bases. V lost 4 bases and J lost 3; bases outside the gene matches: 13. There are 17 residues in the CDR3. Looked up from germline, CDR1 is SGHNT and CDR2 is YYREEE (reference sequence). The CDR3 DNA reads as TGTGCCAGCAGCCGGAATACAGGGGGCGCTTTGGACACTGAAGCTTTCTTT. Translating gives CASSRNTGGALDTEAFF.

This sequence joins TRBV19 and TRBJ2-5, with D perhaps TRBD1 (6 bases). From germline, CDR1 is LNHDA and CDR2 SQIVND (reference sequence). V was cut by 5 bases and J by 5 bases, with 15 bases left in between. The CDR3 sequence is 14 residues long. The CDR3 protein is CASSPGERGETQYF. CDR3 coding DNA: TGTGCCAGTAGTCCAGGGGAGAGAGGGGAGACCCAGTACTTC. Variable domain in full (rest from reference TRBV19 and TRBJ2-5): DGGITQSPKYLFRKEGQNVTLSCEQNLNHDAMYWYRQDPGQGLRLIYYSQIVNDFQKGDIAEGYSVSREKKESFPLTVTSAQKNPTAFYLCASSPGERGETQYFGPGTRLLVL.

This clone was seen once. V and J are TRBV19 and TRBJ2-1; the match to TRBD2 covers 8 bases. Germline V CDR1 and CDR2: LNHDA, SQIVND (reference sequence). This CDR3 is built from 19 residues. V shed 6 bases, J shed 0 bases, and the junction held 16 bases outside the gene matches. CDR3 nucleotide sequence: TGTGCCAGTAGCCGGGCGGGGGGCCAGCGGATGAGCTCCTACAATGAGCAGTTCTTC. Amino acid sequence: CASSRAGGQRMSSYNEQFF. Filled out from reference TRBV19 and TRBJ2-1, the complete variable domain reads DGGITQSPKYLFRKEGQNVTLSCEQNLNHDAMYWYRQDPGQGLRLIYYSQIVNDFQKGDIAEGYSVSREKKESFPLTVTSAQKNPTAFYLCASSRAGGQRMSSYNEQFFGPGTRLTVL.

J is TRBJ1-2 and V is TRBV6-5, with D possibly being TRBD1 (5 bases). This CDR3 contains 14 residues. The germline V and J ends were trimmed by 8 bases and 5 bases, with 18 bases remaining between them. Germline loops: CDR1 MNHEY, CDR2 SVGAGI. The CDR3 here is CASVPGNRGYGYTF. Written as DNA, the CDR3 is TGTGCCAGCGTACCAGGGAATCGGGGATATGGCTACACCTTC.

On this clone itself: This sample includes further DNA sequences coding for the same CDR3. The J gene is TRBJ2-3, the V gene TRBV7-9, with TRBD2 matching over 12 bases. The CDR3 has 17 amino acids. Germline values: CDR1 SEHNR, CDR2 FQNEAQ (reference sequence). Trimming took 7 bases from V and 4 from J; bases not matched to a gene: 12. For the CDR3, the DNA is TGTGCCAGCACCCCCCGCGCTCTAGCGGGAGGGGCAGATACGCAGTATTTT. Protein sequence: CASTPRALAGGADTQYF.

This chain joins TRBV11-2 and TRBJ2-7; D gene unclear. The V gene's germline CDR1 is SGHAT and CDR2 FQNNGV. Trimming removed 2 bases at V and 2 bases at J, with 7 bases between. This CDR3 has 13 residues. DNA for the CDR3: TGTGCCAGCAGCTTATGGTCTACCTACGAGCAGTACTTC. This codes for CASSLWSTYEQYF.

This clone has more than one count but fewer than ten. Other DNA sequences in the same sample also yield this CDR3. This chain connects TRBV18 to TRBJ2-3; D remains ambiguous. The length of the CDR3 is 12 residues. Trimming took 0 bases from V and 3 from J, leaving 1 base between them. Germline values: CDR1 KGHSH, CDR2 LQKENI. CDR3: CASSPPTDTQYF. DNA of the CDR3: TGTGCCAGCTCACCACCGACAGATACGCAGTATTTT.

The chain combines TRBV5-1 with TRBJ2-5; D is uncertain. V was pared by 5 bases and J by 1 base, with 12 bases between. The CDR3 contains 14 residues. The germline CDR1 and CDR2 sequences are SGHRS and YFSETQ. Here the CDR3 DNA reads TGCGCCAGCAGTCGCCATCAGGTCCAAGAGACCCAGTACTTC. Translated: CASSRHQVQETQYF.

The chain has TRBV29-1 and TRBJ1-1; no definite D call. Germline V CDR1 and CDR2: SQVTM, ANQGSEA. This CDR3 region has 10 residues. V was shortened by 7 bases and J by 7 bases, with 10 bases between the two germline ends. The CDR3 is CSAWENEAFF. The CDR3 bases are TGCAGCGCGTGGGAGAATGAAGCTTTCTTT. The whole variable domain, remainder taken from reference TRBV29-1 and TRBJ1-1, is SAVISQKPSRDICQRGTSLTIQCQVDSQVTMMFWYRQQPGQSLTLIATANQGSEATYESGFVIDKFPISRPNLTFSTLTVSNMSPEDSSIYLCSAWENEAFFGQGTRLTVV.

The chain employs TRBV7-8 and TRBJ2-7; TRBD2 might be the D (6 bases). CDR3 length equals 13 residues. Between the trimmed V and J ends, which lost 8 bases and 0 bases, there was a span of 11 bases. Germline loops: CDR1 SGHVS, CDR2 FQNEAQ. The CDR3 bases are TGTGCCAGCGGAAAGACTAGCTCCTACGAGCAGTACTTC. It yields the protein CASGKTSSYEQYF.

This clone appeared a single time. This chain links TRBV10-1 with TRBJ2-3; D may be TRBD1 (6 bases). The CDR3 totals 18 residues. With 4 bases removed from V and 4 bases from J, the gap between germline ends came to 24 bases. Germline CDR1 is WNHNN and CDR2 is SYGVQD (reference sequence). The DNA for the CDR3 is TGCGCCAGCAGTGGGGCACCCTCCGGGACAACCGGGCCAGATACGCAGTATTTT. This codes for CASSGAPSGTTGPDTQYF.

The V gene is TRBV6-4, the J gene TRBJ1-1; D unresolved. The CDR3 has 15 residues. Germline CDR1 reads MRHNA; CDR2 reads SNTAGT. The V gene lost 4 bases and the J gene lost 4 bases, with 16 bases spanning the gap. The CDR3 sequence is CASSAVHLGRTEAFF. The CDR3 DNA is TGTGCCAGCAGTGCGGTACACCTTGGGCGCACTGAAGCTTTCTTT.

This clone was seen a single time. Other DNA sequences within the sample encode an identical CDR3. V usage is TRBV11-3 and J usage is TRBJ2-1; 12 nucleotides agree with TRBD2. Germline assignment: CDR1 SGHNT and CDR2 YENEEA. There are 15 residues in the CDR3. Trimming at V came to 5 bases and at J to 3 bases, leaving 2 bases not matched to a gene. The CDR3 bases are TGTGCCAGCAGCCGGACTAGCGGGGACTACAATGAGCAGTTCTTC. Its protein is CASSRTSGDYNEQFF.

The rearrangement uses TRBV29-1 and TRBJ1-1; D is unclear. The V end was cut by 4 bases, the J end by 4 bases, with 7 bases between. Germline assignment: CDR1 SQVTM and CDR2 ANQGSEA. The CDR3 runs to 11 residues. In DNA form, the CDR3 reads TGCAGCGTTGTACGCTCCACTGAAGCTTTCTTT. This gives the protein CSVVRSTEAFF.